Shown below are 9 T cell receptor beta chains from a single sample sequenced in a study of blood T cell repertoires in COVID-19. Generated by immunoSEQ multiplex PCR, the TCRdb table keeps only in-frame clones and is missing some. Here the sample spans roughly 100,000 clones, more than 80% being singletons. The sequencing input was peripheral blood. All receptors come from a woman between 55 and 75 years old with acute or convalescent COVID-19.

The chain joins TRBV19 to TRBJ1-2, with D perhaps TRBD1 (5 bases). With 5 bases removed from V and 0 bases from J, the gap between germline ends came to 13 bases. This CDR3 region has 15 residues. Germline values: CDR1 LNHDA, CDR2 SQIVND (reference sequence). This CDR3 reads CASSPYGGSNYGYTF. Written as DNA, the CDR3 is TGTGCCAGTAGTCCCTATGGGGGGTCTAACTATGGCTACACCTTC.

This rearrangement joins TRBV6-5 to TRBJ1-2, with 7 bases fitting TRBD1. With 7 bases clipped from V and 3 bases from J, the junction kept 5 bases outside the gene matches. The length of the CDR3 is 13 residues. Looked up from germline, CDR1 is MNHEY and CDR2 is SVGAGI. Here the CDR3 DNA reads TGTGCCAGCAAAAAAACAGGGGACTATGGCTACACCTTC. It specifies CASKKTGDYGYTF.

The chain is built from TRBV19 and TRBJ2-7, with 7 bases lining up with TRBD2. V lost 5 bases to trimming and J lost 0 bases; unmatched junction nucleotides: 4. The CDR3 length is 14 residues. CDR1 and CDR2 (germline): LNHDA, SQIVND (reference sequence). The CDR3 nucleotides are TGTGCCAGTAGTTTAGCGGGTCCCTCCTACGAGCAGTACTTC. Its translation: CASSLAGPSYEQYF.

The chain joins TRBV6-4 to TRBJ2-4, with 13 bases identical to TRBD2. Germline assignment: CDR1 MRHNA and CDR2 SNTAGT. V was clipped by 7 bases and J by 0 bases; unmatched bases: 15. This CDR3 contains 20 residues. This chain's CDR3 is CASNKLSGTSGVSAKNIQYF. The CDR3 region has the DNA TGTGCCAGCAACAAACTCTCCGGGACTAGCGGGGTGTCAGCCAAAAACATTCAGTACTTC.

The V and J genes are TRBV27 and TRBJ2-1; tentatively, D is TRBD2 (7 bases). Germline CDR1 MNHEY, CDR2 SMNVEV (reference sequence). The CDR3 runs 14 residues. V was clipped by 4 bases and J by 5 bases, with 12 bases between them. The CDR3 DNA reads TGTGCCAGCAGTTCCGGAGGGGGGGACAATGAGCAGTTCTTC. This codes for CASSSGGGDNEQFF.

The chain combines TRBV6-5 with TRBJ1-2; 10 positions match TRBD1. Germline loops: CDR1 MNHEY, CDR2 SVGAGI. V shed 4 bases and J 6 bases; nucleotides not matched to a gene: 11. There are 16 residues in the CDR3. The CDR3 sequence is CASSSSGTGAVDGYTF. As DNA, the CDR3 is TGTGCCAGCAGTTCCTCGGGGACAGGGGCGGTAGATGGCTACACCTTC.

Here the CDR3 reads CASSLGQGDTNTGELFF. The CDR3 nucleotides read TGCGCCAGCAGCTTGGGACAGGGAGACACGAACACCGGGGAGCTGTTTTTT. This chain uses TRBV5-1 with TRBJ2-2, with 7 bases that match TRBD1. V trimming: 0 bases; J trimming: 0 bases; junction bases outside the gene matches: 5. This CDR3 is 17 amino acids long. Per the germline V gene, CDR1 is SGHRS and CDR2 is YFSETQ.

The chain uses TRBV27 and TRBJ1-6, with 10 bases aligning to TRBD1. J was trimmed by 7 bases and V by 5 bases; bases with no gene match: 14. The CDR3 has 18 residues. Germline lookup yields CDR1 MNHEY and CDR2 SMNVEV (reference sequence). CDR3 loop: CASSKRSRQGARNSPLHF. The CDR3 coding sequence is TGTGCCAGCAGTAAGCGATCAAGACAGGGGGCAAGAAATTCACCCCTCCACTTT.

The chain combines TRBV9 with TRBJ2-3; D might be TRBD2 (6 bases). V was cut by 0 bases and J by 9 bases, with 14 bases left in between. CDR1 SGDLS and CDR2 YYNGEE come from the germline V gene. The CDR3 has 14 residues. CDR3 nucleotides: TGTGCCAGCAGCGTAGGGGGGGTCGGTGGCACGCAGTATTTT. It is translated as CASSVGGVGGTQYF. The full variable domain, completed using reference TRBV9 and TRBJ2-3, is DSGVTQTPKHLITATGQRVTLRCSPRSGDLSVYWYQQSLDQGLQFLIQYYNGEERAKGNILERFSAQQFPDLHSELNLSSLELGDSALYFCASSVGGVGGTQYFGPGTRLTVL.